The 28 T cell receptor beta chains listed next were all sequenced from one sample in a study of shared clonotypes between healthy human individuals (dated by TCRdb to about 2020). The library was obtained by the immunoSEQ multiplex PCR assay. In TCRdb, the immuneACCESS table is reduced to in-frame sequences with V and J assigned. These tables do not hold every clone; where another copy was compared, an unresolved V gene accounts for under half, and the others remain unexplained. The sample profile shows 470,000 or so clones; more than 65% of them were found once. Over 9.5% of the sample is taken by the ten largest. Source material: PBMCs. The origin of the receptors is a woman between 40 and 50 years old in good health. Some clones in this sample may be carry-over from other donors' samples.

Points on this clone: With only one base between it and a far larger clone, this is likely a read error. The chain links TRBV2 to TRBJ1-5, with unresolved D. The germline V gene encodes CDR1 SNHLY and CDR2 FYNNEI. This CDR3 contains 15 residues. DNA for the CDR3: TGTGCCAGCAGCGGCCCCCCCAATAGCAATCAGCCCAAGCATTTT. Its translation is CASSGPPNSNQPKHF.

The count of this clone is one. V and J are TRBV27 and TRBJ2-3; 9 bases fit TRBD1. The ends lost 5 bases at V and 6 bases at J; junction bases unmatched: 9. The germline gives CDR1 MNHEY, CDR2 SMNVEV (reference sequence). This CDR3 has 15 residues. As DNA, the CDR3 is TGTGCCAGCAGTGGAGTTGGGACAGGGATTGATACGCAGTATTTT. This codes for CASSGVGTGIDTQYF.

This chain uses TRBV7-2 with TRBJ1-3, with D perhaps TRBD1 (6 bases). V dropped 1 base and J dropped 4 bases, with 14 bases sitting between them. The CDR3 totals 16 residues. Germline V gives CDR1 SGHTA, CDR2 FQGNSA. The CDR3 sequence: CASSLGYRAPGNTIYF. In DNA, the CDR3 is TGTGCCAGCAGCTTAGGTTACAGGGCACCCGGAAACACCATATATTTT.

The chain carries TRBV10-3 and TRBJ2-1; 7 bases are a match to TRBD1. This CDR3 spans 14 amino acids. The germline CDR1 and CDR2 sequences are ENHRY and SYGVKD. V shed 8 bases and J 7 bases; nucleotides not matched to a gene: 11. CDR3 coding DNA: TGTGCCATCGACCGAGGGGGCGCACGGAATGAGCAGTTCTTC. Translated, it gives CAIDRGGARNEQFF.

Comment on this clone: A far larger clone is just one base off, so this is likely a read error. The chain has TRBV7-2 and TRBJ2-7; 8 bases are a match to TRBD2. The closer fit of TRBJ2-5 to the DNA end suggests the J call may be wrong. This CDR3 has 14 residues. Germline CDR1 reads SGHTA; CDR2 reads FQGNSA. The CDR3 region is CASSLAGRGKTQYF. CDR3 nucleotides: TGTGCCAGCAGCTTGGCCGGGAGGGGGAAGACCCAGTACTTC.

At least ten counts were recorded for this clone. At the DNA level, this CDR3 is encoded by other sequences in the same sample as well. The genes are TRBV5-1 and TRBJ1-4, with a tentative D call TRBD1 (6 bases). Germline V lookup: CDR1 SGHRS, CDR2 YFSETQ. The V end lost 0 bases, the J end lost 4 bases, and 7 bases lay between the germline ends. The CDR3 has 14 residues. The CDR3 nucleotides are TGCGCCAGCAGCTTGGGACAGGTTAATGAAAAACTGTTTTTT. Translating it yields CASSLGQVNEKLFF.

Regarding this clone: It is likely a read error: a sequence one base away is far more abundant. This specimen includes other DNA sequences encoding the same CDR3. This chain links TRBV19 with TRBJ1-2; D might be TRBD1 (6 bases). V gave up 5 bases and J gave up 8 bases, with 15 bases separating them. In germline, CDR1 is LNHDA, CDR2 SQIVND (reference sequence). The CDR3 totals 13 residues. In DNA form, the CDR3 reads TGTGCCAGTAGTTCTGGTACAGGGCTCGGCTACACCTTC. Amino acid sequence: CASSSGTGLGYTF.

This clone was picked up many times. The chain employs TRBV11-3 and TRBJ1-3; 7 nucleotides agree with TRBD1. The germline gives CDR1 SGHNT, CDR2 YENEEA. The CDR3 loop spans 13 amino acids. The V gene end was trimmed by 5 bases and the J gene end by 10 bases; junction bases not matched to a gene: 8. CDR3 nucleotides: TGTGCCAGCAGCCTCAGACAGGGAACGACCATATATTTT. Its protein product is CASSLRQGTTIYF.

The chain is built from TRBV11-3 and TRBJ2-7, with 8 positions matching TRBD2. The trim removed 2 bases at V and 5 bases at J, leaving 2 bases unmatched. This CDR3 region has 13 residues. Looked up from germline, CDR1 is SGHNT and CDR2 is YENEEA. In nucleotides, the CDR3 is TGTGCCAGCAGCTTAATAGCGGGAAACGAGCAGTACTTC. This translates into CASSLIAGNEQYF.

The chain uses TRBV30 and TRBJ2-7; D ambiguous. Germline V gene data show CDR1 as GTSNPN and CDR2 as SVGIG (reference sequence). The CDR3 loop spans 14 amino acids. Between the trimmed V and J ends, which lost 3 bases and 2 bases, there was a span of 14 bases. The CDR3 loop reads CAWRGKNFPYEQYF. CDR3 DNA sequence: TGTGCCTGGAGGGGTAAGAACTTCCCCTACGAGCAGTACTTC.

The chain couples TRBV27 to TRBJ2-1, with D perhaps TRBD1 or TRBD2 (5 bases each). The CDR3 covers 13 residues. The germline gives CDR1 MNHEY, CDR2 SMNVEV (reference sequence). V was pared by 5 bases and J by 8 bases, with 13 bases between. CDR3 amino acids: CASSPQLGDEQFF. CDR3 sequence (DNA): TGTGCCAGCAGTCCCCAACTAGGGGATGAGCAGTTCTTC.

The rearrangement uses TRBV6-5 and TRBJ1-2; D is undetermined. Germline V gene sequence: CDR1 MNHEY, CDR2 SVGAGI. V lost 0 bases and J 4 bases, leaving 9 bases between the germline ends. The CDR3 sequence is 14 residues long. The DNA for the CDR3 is TGTGCCAGCAGTTACTCCGGCCTAGCCTATGGCTACACCTTC. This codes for CASSYSGLAYGYTF.

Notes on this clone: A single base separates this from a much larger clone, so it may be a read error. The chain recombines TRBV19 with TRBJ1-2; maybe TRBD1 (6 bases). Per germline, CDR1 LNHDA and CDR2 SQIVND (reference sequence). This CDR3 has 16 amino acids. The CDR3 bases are TGTGCCAGTAGTATCAGGGGTCGGCTCCTTTTTCATGGCAACACCTTC. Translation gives CASSIRGRLLFHGNTF.

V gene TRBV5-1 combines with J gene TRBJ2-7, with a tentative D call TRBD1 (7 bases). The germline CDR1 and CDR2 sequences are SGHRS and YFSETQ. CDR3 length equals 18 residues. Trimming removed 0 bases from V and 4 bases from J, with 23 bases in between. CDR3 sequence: CASSLVSVSGGGKYEQYF. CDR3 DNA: TGCGCCAGCAGCTTGGTAAGCGTGTCAGGGGGAGGAAAGTACGAGCAGTACTTC.

The CDR3 DNA follows: TGCGCCAGCAGCCCGAGGGACAGGGGGACCGAGCAGTACTTC. The encoded protein is CASSPRDRGTEQYF. This chain joins TRBV5-1 and TRBJ2-7, with TRBD1 matching 11 bases. Trimming cost V 4 bases and J 6 bases; bases outside gene matches: 6. The CDR3 loop spans 14 amino acids. Germline-derived CDR1 and CDR2 are SGHRS and YFSETQ.

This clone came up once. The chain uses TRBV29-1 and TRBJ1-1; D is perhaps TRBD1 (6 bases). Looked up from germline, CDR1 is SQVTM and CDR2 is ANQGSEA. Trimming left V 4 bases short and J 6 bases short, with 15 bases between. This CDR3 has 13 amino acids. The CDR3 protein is CSVAQGSCAEAFF. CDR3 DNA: TGCAGCGTTGCACAGGGCAGCTGCGCTGAAGCTTTCTTT.

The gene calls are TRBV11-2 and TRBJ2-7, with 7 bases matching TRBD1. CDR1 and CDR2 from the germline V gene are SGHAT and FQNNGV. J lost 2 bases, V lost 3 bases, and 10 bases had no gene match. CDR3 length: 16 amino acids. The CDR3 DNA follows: TGTGCCAGCAGCTTTTCCATAACGGGACAGACCTACGAGCAGTACTTC. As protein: CASSFSITGQTYEQYF.

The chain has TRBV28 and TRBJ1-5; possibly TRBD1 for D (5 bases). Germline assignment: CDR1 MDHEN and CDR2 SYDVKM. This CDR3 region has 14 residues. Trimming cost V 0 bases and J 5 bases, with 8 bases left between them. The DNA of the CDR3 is TGTGCCAGCAGTTTATGGGGGCGCGATCAGCCCCAGCATTTT. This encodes CASSLWGRDQPQHF.

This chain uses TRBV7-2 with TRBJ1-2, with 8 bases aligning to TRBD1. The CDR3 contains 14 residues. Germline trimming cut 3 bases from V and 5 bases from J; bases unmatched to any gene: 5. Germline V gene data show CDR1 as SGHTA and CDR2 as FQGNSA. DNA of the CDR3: TGTGCCAGCAGCTTGGACAGGGCGGGATATGGCTACACCTTC. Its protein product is CASSLDRAGYGYTF.

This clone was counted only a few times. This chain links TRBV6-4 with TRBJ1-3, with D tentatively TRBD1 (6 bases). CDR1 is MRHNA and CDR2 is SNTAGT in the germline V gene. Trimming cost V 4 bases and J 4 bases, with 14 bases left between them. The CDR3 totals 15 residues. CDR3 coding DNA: TGTGCCAGCAGTGGCAGGGGTTGGGGAGGAAACACCATATATTTT. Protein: CASSGRGWGGNTIYF.

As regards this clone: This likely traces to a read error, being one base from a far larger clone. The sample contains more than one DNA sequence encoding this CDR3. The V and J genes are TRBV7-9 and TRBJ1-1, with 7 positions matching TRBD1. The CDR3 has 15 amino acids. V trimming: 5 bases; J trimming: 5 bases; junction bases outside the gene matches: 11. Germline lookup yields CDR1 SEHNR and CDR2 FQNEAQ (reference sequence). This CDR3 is CASSLQGGQNTEAFF. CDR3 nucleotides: TGTGCCAGCAGCCTCCAAGGGGGACAGAATACTGAAGCTTTCTTT.

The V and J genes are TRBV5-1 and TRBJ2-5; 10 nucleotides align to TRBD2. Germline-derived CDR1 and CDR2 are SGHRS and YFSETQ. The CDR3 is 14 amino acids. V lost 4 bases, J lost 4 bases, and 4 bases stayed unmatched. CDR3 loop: CASSLAGVGETQYF. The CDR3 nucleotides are TGCGCCAGCAGCCTAGCGGGAGTTGGAGAGACCCAGTACTTC.

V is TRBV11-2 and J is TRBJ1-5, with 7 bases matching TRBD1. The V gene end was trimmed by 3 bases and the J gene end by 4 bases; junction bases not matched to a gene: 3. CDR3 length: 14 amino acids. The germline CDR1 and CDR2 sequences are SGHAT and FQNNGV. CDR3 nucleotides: TGTGCCAGCAGCTTGGACAGGTTTAATCAGCCCCAGCATTTT. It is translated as CASSLDRFNQPQHF.

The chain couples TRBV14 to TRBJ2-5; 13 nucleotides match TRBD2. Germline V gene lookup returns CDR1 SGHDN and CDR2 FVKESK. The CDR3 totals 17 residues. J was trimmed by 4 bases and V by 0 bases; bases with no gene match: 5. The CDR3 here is CASSQDGLAGVTETQYF. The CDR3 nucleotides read TGTGCCAGCAGCCAAGACGGACTAGCGGGAGTCACAGAGACCCAGTACTTC.

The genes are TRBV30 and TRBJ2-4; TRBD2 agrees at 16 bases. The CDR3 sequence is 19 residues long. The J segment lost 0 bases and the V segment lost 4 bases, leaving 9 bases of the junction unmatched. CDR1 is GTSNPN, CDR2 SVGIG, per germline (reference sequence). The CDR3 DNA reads TGTGCCTGGAATTCCGGGACTAGCGGGAGGGGTCTAGCCAAAAACATTCAGTACTTC. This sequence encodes CAWNSGTSGRGLAKNIQYF.

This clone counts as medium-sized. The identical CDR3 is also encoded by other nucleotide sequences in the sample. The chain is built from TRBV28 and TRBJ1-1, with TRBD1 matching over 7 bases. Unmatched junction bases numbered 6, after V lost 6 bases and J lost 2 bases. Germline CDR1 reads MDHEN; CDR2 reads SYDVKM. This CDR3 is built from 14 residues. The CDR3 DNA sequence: TGTGCCAGCAGGGTGGGACAGACCAACACTGAAGCTTTCTTT. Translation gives CASRVGQTNTEAFF.

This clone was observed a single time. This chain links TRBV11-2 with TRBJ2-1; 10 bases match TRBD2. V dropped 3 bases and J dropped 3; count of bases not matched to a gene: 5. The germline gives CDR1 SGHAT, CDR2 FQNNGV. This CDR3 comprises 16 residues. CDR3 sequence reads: CASSFLAGVGYNEQFF. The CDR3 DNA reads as TGTGCCAGCAGCTTCCTAGCGGGAGTAGGCTACAATGAGCAGTTCTTC.

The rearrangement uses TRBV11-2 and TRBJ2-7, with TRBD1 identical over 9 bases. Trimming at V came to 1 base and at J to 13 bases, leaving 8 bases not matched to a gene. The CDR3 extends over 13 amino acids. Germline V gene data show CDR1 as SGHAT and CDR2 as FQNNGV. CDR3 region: CASSLAGRTGEYF. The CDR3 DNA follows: TGTGCCAGCAGCTTAGCGGGGCGGACAGGGGAATACTTC. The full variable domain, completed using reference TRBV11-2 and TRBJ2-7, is EAGVAQSPRYKIIEKRQSVAFWCNPISGHATLYWYQQILGQGPKLLIQFQNNGVVDDSQLPKDRFSAERLKGVDSTLKIQPAKLEDSAVYLCASSLAGRTGEYFGPGTRLTVT.